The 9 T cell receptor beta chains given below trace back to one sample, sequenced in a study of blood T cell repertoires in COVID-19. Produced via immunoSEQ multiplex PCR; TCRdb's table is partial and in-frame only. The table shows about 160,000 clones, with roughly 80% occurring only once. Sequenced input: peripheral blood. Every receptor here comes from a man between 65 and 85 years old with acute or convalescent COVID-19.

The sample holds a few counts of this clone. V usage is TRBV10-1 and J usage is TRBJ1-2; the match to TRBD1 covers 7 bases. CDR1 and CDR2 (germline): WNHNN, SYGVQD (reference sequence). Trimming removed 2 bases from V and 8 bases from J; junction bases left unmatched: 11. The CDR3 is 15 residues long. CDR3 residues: CASSEVTGSSVGYTF. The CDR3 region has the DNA TGCGCCAGCAGTGAGGTGACAGGGAGTTCGGTCGGCTACACCTTC.

CDR3 sequence: CASSLIAGGVAKNIQYF. As DNA, the CDR3 is TGTGCCAGCAGCCTAATAGCGGGAGGTGTAGCCAAAAACATTCAGTACTTC. V gene TRBV28 combines with J gene TRBJ2-4; 10 bases map to TRBD2. Looked up from germline, CDR1 is MDHEN and CDR2 is SYDVKM. V lost 6 bases, J lost 0 bases, and 8 bases stayed unmatched. CDR3 length equals 17 residues.

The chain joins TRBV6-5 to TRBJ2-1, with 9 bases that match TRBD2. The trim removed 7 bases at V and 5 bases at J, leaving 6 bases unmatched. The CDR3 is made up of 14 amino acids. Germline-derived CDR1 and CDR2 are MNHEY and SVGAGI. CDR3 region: CASILGTSHNEQFF. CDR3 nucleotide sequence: TGTGCCAGCATCCTAGGGACTAGCCACAATGAGCAGTTCTTC.

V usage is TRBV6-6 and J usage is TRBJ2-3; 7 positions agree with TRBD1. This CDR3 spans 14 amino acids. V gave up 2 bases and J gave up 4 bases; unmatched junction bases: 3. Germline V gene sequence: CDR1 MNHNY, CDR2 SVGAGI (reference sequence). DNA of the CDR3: TGTGCCAGCAGTTACGGGACAGCGTCAGATACGCAGTATTTT. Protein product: CASSYGTASDTQYF.

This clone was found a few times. CDR3 sequence reads: CASSLAGGTEAFF. As DNA, the CDR3 is TGTGCCAGCAGCTTAGCAGGGGGCACTGAAGCTTTCTTT. V is TRBV11-2 and J is TRBJ1-1; 7 bases align to TRBD1. Germline V gene lookup returns CDR1 SGHAT and CDR2 FQNNGV. This CDR3 contains 13 residues. Germline trimming cut 1 base from V and 4 bases from J; bases unmatched to any gene: 0.

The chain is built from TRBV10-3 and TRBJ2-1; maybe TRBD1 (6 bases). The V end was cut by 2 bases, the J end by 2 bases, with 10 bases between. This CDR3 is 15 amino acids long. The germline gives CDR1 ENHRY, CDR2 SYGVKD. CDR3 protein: CAISEQGNPYNEQFF. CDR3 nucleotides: TGTGCCATCAGTGAGCAGGGGAACCCCTACAATGAGCAGTTCTTC.

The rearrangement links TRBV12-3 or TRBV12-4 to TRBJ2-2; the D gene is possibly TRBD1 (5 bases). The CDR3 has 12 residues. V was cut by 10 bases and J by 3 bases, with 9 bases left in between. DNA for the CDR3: TGTGCCATCACAGGCGACACCGGGGAGCTGTTTTTT. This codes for CAITGDTGELFF.

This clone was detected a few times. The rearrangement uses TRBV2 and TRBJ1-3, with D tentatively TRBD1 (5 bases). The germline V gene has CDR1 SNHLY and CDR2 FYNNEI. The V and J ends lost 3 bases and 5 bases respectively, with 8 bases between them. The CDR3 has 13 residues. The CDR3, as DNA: TGTGCCAGCAGTGATGACAGAAGAAACACCATATATTTT. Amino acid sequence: CASSDDRRNTIYF.

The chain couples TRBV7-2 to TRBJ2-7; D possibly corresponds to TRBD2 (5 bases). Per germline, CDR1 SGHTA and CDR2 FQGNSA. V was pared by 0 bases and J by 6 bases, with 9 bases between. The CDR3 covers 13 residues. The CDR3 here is CASSLARDREQYF. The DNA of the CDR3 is TGTGCCAGCAGCTTAGCACGGGATCGCGAGCAGTACTTC.